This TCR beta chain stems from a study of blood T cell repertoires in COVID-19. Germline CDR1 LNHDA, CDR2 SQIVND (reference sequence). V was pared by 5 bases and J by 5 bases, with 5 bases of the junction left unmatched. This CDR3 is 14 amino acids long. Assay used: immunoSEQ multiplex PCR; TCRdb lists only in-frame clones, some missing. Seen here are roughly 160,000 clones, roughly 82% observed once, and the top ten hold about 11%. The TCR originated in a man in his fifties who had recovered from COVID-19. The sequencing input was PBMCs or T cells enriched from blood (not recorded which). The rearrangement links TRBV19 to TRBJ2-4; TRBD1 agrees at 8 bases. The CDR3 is CASSGTGGQNIQYF. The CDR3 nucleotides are TGTGCCAGTAGTGGCACAGGGGGGCAAAACATTCAGTACTTC.